The next 24 T cell receptor beta chains were all read from a single sample in a study of blood T cell repertoires in COVID-19. Sequencing used immunoSEQ multiplex PCR; TCRdb keeps in-frame clones, though not all of them. The sample consists of some 410,000 clones, around nine tenths of them appearing once. Sequenced: PBMCs or T cells enriched from blood (not recorded which). The source of these receptors is a woman aged 25 to 39 with acute COVID-19.

This clone appeared a few times. CDR3 sequence reads: CASTGRETQYF. CDR3 coding DNA: TGTGCCAGCACTGGTCGGGAGACCCAGTACTTC. The chain carries TRBV6-5 and TRBJ2-5; unclear D gene. This CDR3 region has 11 residues. The V gene lost 7 bases and the J gene lost 5 bases, with 8 bases spanning the gap. In germline, CDR1 is MNHEY, CDR2 SVGAGI.

This chain connects TRBV4-1 to TRBJ2-7; TRBD2 matches at 7 bases. CDR1 is MGHRA, CDR2 YSYEKL, per germline. Unmatched junction bases numbered 17, after V lost 1 base and J lost 2 bases. The CDR3 is 19 amino acids. The CDR3 nucleotides read TGCGCCAGCAGCCAAGCCCCGGGACTACCTCGGCTCTTACCCTACGAGCAGTACTTC. As protein: CASSQAPGLPRLLPYEQYF.

V is TRBV4-3 and J is TRBJ1-1; no reliable D call. The ends were cut back, 4 bases at V and 3 bases at J, with 9 bases in the middle. The germline V gene has CDR1 LGHNA and CDR2 YSLEER. The CDR3 has 13 amino acids. The CDR3 sequence: CASSPLLYTEAFF. CDR3 sequence (DNA): TGCGCCAGCAGCCCCCTCCTGTACACTGAAGCTTTCTTT.

This chain links TRBV10-3 with TRBJ1-2; TRBD1 matches 7 bases. V was pared by 9 bases and J by 7 bases, with 8 bases of the junction left unmatched. The CDR3 has 12 residues. CDR1 and CDR2 from the germline V gene are ENHRY and SYGVKD. The CDR3 DNA reads TGTGCCATTAATCCAGGGGGTCCTGGCTACACCTTC. Protein: CAINPGGPGYTF.

The chain couples TRBV11-2 to TRBJ2-2, with 9 bases identical to TRBD2. The CDR3 loop spans 15 amino acids. CDR1 SGHAT and CDR2 FQNNGV come from the germline V gene. V trimming: 6 bases; J trimming: 5 bases; junction bases outside the gene matches: 7. This CDR3 reads CASSGSGGLTGELFF. The CDR3 nucleotides are TGTGCCAGCAGTGGGAGCGGGGGGCTTACCGGGGAGCTGTTTTTT.

The chain has TRBV5-1 and TRBJ2-1, with 9 bases aligning to TRBD1. Trimming removed 6 bases from V and 5 bases from J; junction bases left unmatched: 3. The germline V gene encodes CDR1 SGHRS and CDR2 YFSETQ. The length of the CDR3 is 13 residues. The chain's CDR3 is CASMGDRDNEQFF. CDR3 DNA sequence: TGCGCCAGCATGGGGGACAGGGACAATGAGCAGTTCTTC.

In its sample, this clone was seen once. The CDR3: CASSPTATGPNQPQHF. CDR3 DNA sequence: TGTGCCAGCAGCCCAACTGCGACAGGGCCCAATCAGCCCCAGCATTTT. This chain joins TRBV7-2 and TRBJ1-5; 7 bases map to TRBD1. V was clipped by 5 bases and J by 3 bases; unmatched bases: 10. Per the germline V gene, CDR1 is SGHTA and CDR2 is FQGNSA. The CDR3 runs to 16 residues.

This clone was seen only a few times. CDR3 protein: CSGGLEETQYF. DNA for the CDR3: TGCAGTGGAGGACTAGAAGAGACCCAGTACTTC. The rearrangement joins TRBV20-1 to TRBJ2-5, with 7 bases matching TRBD2. The trim removed 7 bases at V and 3 bases at J, leaving 2 bases unmatched. This CDR3 has 11 residues. Per the germline V gene, CDR1 is DFQATT and CDR2 is SNEGSKA (reference sequence).

A single count supports this clone. This chain connects TRBV27 to TRBJ1-5; 7 bases map to TRBD1. V dropped 2 bases and J dropped 4; count of bases not matched to a gene: 5. This CDR3 region has 15 residues. Germline values: CDR1 MNHEY, CDR2 SMNVEV (reference sequence). In DNA form, the CDR3 reads TGTGCCAGCAGTTTAGAGGGACAGCCAAATCAGCCCCAGCATTTT. Its translation: CASSLEGQPNQPQHF.

The J gene is TRBJ2-2, the V gene TRBV20-1, with D perhaps TRBD2 (7 bases). Germline V gene data show CDR1 as DFQATT and CDR2 as SNEGSKA (reference sequence). V was clipped by 3 bases and J by 0 bases, with 14 bases between them. The CDR3 contains 16 residues. The CDR3 loop reads CSASEGGTPNTGELFF. As DNA, the CDR3 is TGCAGTGCTAGTGAGGGGGGGACACCGAACACCGGGGAGCTGTTTTTT.

The rearrangement links TRBV5-5 to TRBJ1-6; TRBD1 is a possible D gene (5 bases). Germline V gene data show CDR1 as SGHKS and CDR2 as YYEKEE (reference sequence). The CDR3 loop spans 16 amino acids. With 6 bases removed from V and 3 bases from J, the gap between germline ends came to 16 bases. In nucleotides, the CDR3 is TGTGCCAGCAAAACGGGGGGACCAAACTATAATTCACCCCTCCACTTT. Protein: CASKTGGPNYNSPLHF.

The rearrangement links TRBV5-1 to TRBJ1-1, with 7 positions matching TRBD1. Germline V gene sequence: CDR1 SGHRS, CDR2 YFSETQ. CDR3 length: 12 amino acids. Losses at the gene ends were 4 bases for V and 10 bases for J; bases not matched to a gene: 7. CDR3 in amino acids: CASSLRQGGAFF. For the CDR3, the DNA is TGCGCCAGCAGCCTACGACAGGGAGGAGCTTTCTTT.

This clone is a singleton in its sample. J is TRBJ1-5 and V is TRBV27; a weak D match, TRBD1 (6 bases). CDR1 and CDR2 (germline): MNHEY, SMNVEV (reference sequence). This CDR3 has 13 amino acids. Trimming took off 6 bases at V and 5 bases at J, with 11 bases between the two ends. Written as DNA, the CDR3 is TGTGCCAGCAGGCTAGGGGGGGATCAGCCCCAGCATTTT. Encoded protein: CASRLGGDQPQHF.

V and J are TRBV30 and TRBJ1-2, with TRBD1 matching 7 bases. V gave up 4 bases and J gave up 4 bases; unmatched junction bases: 15. The germline gives CDR1 GTSNPN, CDR2 SVGIG (reference sequence). The CDR3 runs to 16 residues. The CDR3 DNA reads TGTGCCTGGAAATCACCTTTAGACAGGGCATTCTATGGCTACACCTTC. It encodes CAWKSPLDRAFYGYTF.

V usage is TRBV3-1 (or the pseudogene TRBV3-2) and J usage is TRBJ2-7; D unclear. The CDR3 has 12 amino acids. Germline values: CDR1 LGHDT, CDR2 YNNKEL (reference sequence). Trimming stripped 4 bases from V and 5 bases from J, with 9 bases between. The CDR3 reads CASSLLGDEQYF. CDR3 nucleotide sequence: TGTGCCAGCAGCCTTCTTGGAGACGAGCAGTACTTC.

The CDR3 sequence: CASSPPGQQETQYF. The CDR3 region has the DNA TGTGCCAGCAGCCCCCCGGGACAACAAGAGACCCAGTACTTC. The chain is built from TRBV7-7 and TRBJ2-5, with TRBD1 as a possible D gene (6 bases). The CDR3 extends over 14 amino acids. Per germline, CDR1 SSHAT and CDR2 FNYEAQ (reference sequence). Trimming removed 5 bases at V and 2 bases at J, with 12 bases between.

On this clone itself: This sample also contains other DNA sequences that code for the same CDR3. The chain uses TRBV7-8 and TRBJ2-1; TRBD2 aligns across 7 bases. The CDR3 runs 14 residues. V lost 5 bases to trimming and J lost 4 bases; unmatched junction nucleotides: 5. CDR1 SGHVS and CDR2 FQNEAQ come from the germline V gene. The CDR3 region is CASSLTGGYNEQFF. CDR3 bases: TGTGCCAGCAGCCTGACCGGGGGGTACAATGAGCAGTTCTTC. The full variable domain, in which reference TRBV7-8 and TRBJ2-1 provide the parts outside the CDR3, is GAGVSQSPRYKVAKRGQDVALRCDPISGHVSLFWYQQALGQGPEFLTYFQNEAQLDKSGLPSDRFFAERPEGSVSTLKIQRTQQEDSAVYLCASSLTGGYNEQFFGPGTRLTVL.

The chain carries TRBV13 and TRBJ2-7, with 8 bases identical to TRBD1. The CDR3 sequence is 19 residues long. The ends lost 5 bases at V and 2 bases at J; junction bases unmatched: 20. CDR1 and CDR2 from the germline V gene are PRHDT and FYEKMQ (reference sequence). The CDR3 nucleotides read TGTGCCAGCAGCACTCAAACGTCCCGGGACAGGACAATCACCTACGAGCAGTACTTC. It translates to CASSTQTSRDRTITYEQYF.

The V call is TRBV28, the J call TRBJ1-2, with a tentative D call TRBD1 (6 bases). The CDR3 contains 13 residues. Germline loops: CDR1 MDHEN, CDR2 SYDVKM. V was shortened by 6 bases and J by 4 bases, with 12 bases between the two germline ends. CDR3 coding DNA: TGTGCCAGCAGAAGAGGGGGGGGCTATGGCTACACCTTC. Its protein is CASRRGGGYGYTF.

This chain uses TRBV6-5 with TRBJ2-4; 8 bases are a match to TRBD2. The CDR3 spans 14 residues. Germline V CDR1 and CDR2: MNHEY, SVGAGI. V was clipped by 6 bases and J by 1 base; unmatched bases: 2. The CDR3 coding sequence is TGTGCCAGCAGACGACTAGCGGCCAAAAACATTCAGTACTTC. It yields the protein CASRRLAAKNIQYF.

This clone was seen once. V and J are TRBV2 and TRBJ2-1; 8 nucleotides line up with TRBD2. CDR1 is SNHLY and CDR2 is FYNNEI in the germline V gene. J gave up 2 bases and V 9 bases, and 12 bases lay outside the gene matches. The CDR3 length is 16 residues. For the CDR3, the DNA is TGTGCCAGTAGAGCCTTGACTAGCGAAACCTACAATGAGCAGTTCTTC. Its protein is CASRALTSETYNEQFF.

This clone appeared a single time. The V and J genes are TRBV29-1 and TRBJ1-2, with 10 nucleotides matching TRBD1. The germline CDR1 and CDR2 sequences are SQVTM and ANQGSEA. V was pared by 6 bases and J by 2 bases, with 15 bases of the junction left unmatched. This CDR3 comprises 17 residues. The CDR3 loop reads CSVTGPQDRGTNYGYTF. The CDR3 DNA follows: TGCAGCGTCACTGGGCCCCAGGACAGGGGGACCAACTATGGCTACACCTTC.

The rearrangement uses TRBV7-9 and TRBJ2-1, with 7 bases identical to TRBD2. Germline assignment: CDR1 SEHNR and CDR2 FQNEAQ (reference sequence). The length of the CDR3 is 14 residues. J gave up 7 bases and V 3 bases, and 6 bases lay outside the gene matches. The chain's CDR3 is CASSFGGGRNEQFF. CDR3 in DNA: TGTGCCAGCAGCTTTGGCGGGGGTAGAAATGAGCAGTTCTTC.

J is TRBJ2-7 and V is TRBV29-1; TRBD1 agrees at 7 bases. J lost 0 bases, V lost 7 bases, and 9 bases had no gene match. This CDR3 has 14 amino acids. Germline V gene data show CDR1 as SQVTM and CDR2 as ANQGSEA. CDR3 loop: CSALGQASSYEQYF. In DNA, the CDR3 is TGCAGCGCCCTAGGACAGGCTTCCTCCTACGAGCAGTACTTC.